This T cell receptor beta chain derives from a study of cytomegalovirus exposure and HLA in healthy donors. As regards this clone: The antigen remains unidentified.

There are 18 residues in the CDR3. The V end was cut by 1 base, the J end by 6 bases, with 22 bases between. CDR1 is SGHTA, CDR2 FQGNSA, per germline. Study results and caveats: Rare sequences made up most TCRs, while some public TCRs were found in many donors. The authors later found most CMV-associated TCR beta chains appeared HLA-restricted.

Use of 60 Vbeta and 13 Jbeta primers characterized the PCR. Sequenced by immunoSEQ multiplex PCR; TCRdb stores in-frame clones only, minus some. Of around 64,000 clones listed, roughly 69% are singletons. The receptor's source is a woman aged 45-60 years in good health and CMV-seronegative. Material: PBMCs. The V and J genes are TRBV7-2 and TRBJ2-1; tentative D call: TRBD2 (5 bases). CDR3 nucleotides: TGTGCCAGCAGCTTAGTGGGCGGGTCCATTGTTTCTGCCAATGAGCAGTTCTTC. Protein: CASSLVGGSIVSANEQFF.